Shown below are 6 T cell receptor beta chains from a single sample sequenced in a study of beta chain features in type 1 diabetes. All of the isolated RNA was reverse transcribed, so expressed TCRB transcripts were sequenced. Sequencing was performed with immunoSEQ multiplex PCR; in TCRdb, only in-frame clones are kept and a portion is missing. Among hundreds of thousands of clones listed, roughly 10% were seen once. What was sequenced was naive CD4+ T cells from blood. These receptors were collected from a woman between 18 and 30 years old in good health.

The chain recombines TRBV5-1 with TRBJ1-4; no clear D gene. CDR1 is SGHRS and CDR2 is YFSETQ in the germline V gene. CDR3 size: 14 residues. Trimming left V 1 base short and J 0 bases short, with 4 bases between. The CDR3 loop is CASSLSSTNEKLFF. CDR3 bases: TGCGCCAGCAGCTTGTCTTCAACTAATGAAAAACTGTTTTTT. The full variable domain, completed using reference TRBV5-1 and TRBJ1-4, is KAGVTQTPRYLIKTRGQQVTLSCSPISGHRSVSWYQQTPGQGLQFLFEYFSETQRNKGNFPGRFSGRQFSNSRSEMNVSTLELGDSALYLCASSLSSTNEKLFFGSGTQLSVL.

This rearrangement joins TRBV5-6 to TRBJ2-1; 14 nucleotides agree with TRBD2. This CDR3 is 19 amino acids long. Germline V gives CDR1 SGHDT, CDR2 YYEEEE. Germline trimming cut 2 bases from V and 5 bases from J; bases unmatched to any gene: 12. DNA for the CDR3: TGTGCCAGCAGCTTTAAGGGACTAGCGGGAGCCGTTAAAAACAATGAGCAGTTCTTC. Its translation: CASSFKGLAGAVKNNEQFF.

In this sample, this clone turned up a few times. The chain uses TRBV4-1 and TRBJ2-5; either TRBD1 or TRBD2 may fit D (5 bases each). Per the germline V gene, CDR1 is MGHRA and CDR2 is YSYEKL. V lost 4 bases to trimming and J lost 1 base, with 7 bases between them. This CDR3 is built from 13 residues. The CDR3 DNA is TGCGCCAGCAGCCTAGGGACCCAAGAGACCCAGTACTTC. It encodes CASSLGTQETQYF.

This rearrangement joins TRBV7-9 to TRBJ2-7; D is possibly TRBD2 (5 bases). Germline CDR1 is SEHNR and CDR2 is FQNEAQ (reference sequence). CDR3 length equals 16 residues. The germline V and J ends were trimmed by 2 bases and 3 bases, with 17 bases remaining between them. CDR3 loop: CASSLKSRSGGYEQYF. CDR3 DNA sequence: TGTGCCAGCAGCTTAAAGAGTCGGTCAGGAGGCTACGAGCAGTACTTC.

This clone was counted between two and nine times. J is TRBJ1-6 and V is TRBV14; D not resolved. V lost 3 bases and J 9 bases, leaving 15 bases between the germline ends. Germline V lookup: CDR1 SGHDN, CDR2 FVKESK. The CDR3 has 15 residues. CDR3 nucleotides: TGTGCCAGCAGCCAGGAAGGTGGAGGGATTTCACCCCTCCACTTT. Encoded protein: CASSQEGGGISPLHF.

In this sample, this clone turned up a few times. At the DNA level, this CDR3 is encoded by other sequences in the same sample as well. As DNA, the CDR3 is TGTGCCAGCAGCCAAGCTGGCACAGGACAAGAGACCCAGTACTTC. It is translated as CASSQAGTGQETQYF. The chain has TRBV4-2 and TRBJ2-5, with a tentative D call TRBD1 (5 bases). In germline, CDR1 is LGHNA, CDR2 YNFKEQ. The CDR3 contains 15 residues. V was trimmed by 1 base and J by 2 bases, leaving 11 bases between them.